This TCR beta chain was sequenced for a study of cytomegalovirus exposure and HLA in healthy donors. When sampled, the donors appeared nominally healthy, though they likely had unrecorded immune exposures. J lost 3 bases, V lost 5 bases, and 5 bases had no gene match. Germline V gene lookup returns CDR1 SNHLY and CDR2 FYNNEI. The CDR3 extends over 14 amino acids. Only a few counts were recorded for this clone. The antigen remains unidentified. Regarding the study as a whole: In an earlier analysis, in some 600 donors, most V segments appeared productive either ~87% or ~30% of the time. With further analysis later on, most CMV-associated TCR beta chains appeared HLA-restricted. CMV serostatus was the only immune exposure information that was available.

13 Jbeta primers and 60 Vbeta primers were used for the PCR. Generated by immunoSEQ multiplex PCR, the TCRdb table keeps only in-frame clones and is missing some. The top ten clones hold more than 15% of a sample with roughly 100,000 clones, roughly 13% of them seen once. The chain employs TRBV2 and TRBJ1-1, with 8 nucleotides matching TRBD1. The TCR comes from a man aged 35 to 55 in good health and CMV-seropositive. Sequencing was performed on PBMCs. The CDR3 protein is CASSFGTGYTEAFF. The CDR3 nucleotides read TGTGCCAGCAGTTTCGGGACAGGATACACTGAAGCTTTCTTT. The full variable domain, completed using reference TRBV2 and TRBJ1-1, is EPEVTQTPSHQVTQMGQEVILRCVPISNHLYFYWYRQILGQKVEFLVSFYNNEISEKSEIFDDQFSVERPDGSNFTLKIRSTKLEDSAMYFCASSFGTGYTEAFFGQGTRLTVV.